What follows are 21 T cell receptor beta chains derived from one specimen sequenced in a study of cytomegalovirus exposure and HLA in healthy donors. Use of 60 Vbeta and 13 Jbeta primers characterized the PCR. Profiling relied on immunoSEQ multiplex PCR, and the TCRdb table lists in-frame clones only, not all of them. The sample comprises about 200,000 clones, approximately 86% of which are singletons, and more than 0.25% rests with the top ten. Input material: PBMCs. The receptors were sampled from a woman aged 25 to 39 in good health and CMV-seronegative.

The chain is built from TRBV27 and TRBJ1-1; D is unclear. This CDR3 is 14 amino acids long. CDR1 MNHEY and CDR2 SMNVEV come from the germline V gene (reference sequence). V was trimmed by 0 bases and J by 4 bases, leaving 9 bases between them. CDR3 DNA: TGTGCCAGCAGTTTATCAGCGGCGGGCACTGAAGCTTTCTTT. Encoded protein: CASSLSAAGTEAFF.

The V and J genes are TRBV2 and TRBJ2-1; 11 bases line up with TRBD1. Germline CDR1 reads SNHLY; CDR2 reads FYNNEI. The length of the CDR3 is 14 residues. V lost 6 bases to trimming and J lost 7 bases; unmatched junction nucleotides: 5. CDR3 sequence reads: CASRDRGRGNEQFF. The CDR3 DNA sequence: TGTGCCAGCAGGGACAGGGGGCGCGGGAATGAGCAGTTCTTC.

J is TRBJ1-1 and V is TRBV5-1, with a weak D call TRBD1 (5 bases). V was shortened by 4 bases and J by 0 bases, with 13 bases between the two germline ends. Germline V CDR1 and CDR2: SGHRS, YFSETQ. The CDR3 extends over 15 amino acids. The chain's CDR3 is CASSPDKLMNTEAFF. CDR3 DNA: TGCGCCAGCAGCCCGGACAAACTCATGAACACTGAAGCTTTCTTT. The variable domain in full, completed from reference TRBV5-1 and TRBJ1-1, reads KAGVTQTPRYLIKTRGQQVTLSCSPISGHRSVSWYQQTPGQGLQFLFEYFSETQRNKGNFPGRFSGRQFSNSRSEMNVSTLELGDSALYLCASSPDKLMNTEAFFGQGTRLTVV.

The chain carries TRBV7-6 and TRBJ2-1, with TRBD2 matching 14 bases. From germline, CDR1 is SGHVS and CDR2 FNYEAQ. Unmatched junction bases numbered 13, after V lost 2 bases and J lost 4 bases. The CDR3 covers 20 residues. The CDR3 is CASSLYPPGLAGERYNEQFF. The CDR3 DNA is TGTGCCAGCAGCTTATACCCCCCGGGACTAGCGGGGGAGCGATACAATGAGCAGTTCTTC.

The rearrangement joins TRBV28 to TRBJ1-1, with 8 bases aligning to TRBD1. Germline lookup yields CDR1 MDHEN and CDR2 SYDVKM. This CDR3 spans 16 amino acids. V shed 5 bases and J 1 base; nucleotides not matched to a gene: 9. CDR3 coding DNA: TGTGCCAGCAGTGAAATGGGACAGGCGAAGAACACTGAAGCTTTCTTT. This codes for CASSEMGQAKNTEAFF.

This chain links TRBV29-1 with TRBJ2-7; D remains unclear. Germline CDR1 is SQVTM and CDR2 is ANQGSEA. The CDR3 totals 12 residues. V lost 1 base and J lost 2, with 6 bases in between. The CDR3, as DNA: TGCAGCGTTGAAGTCAGAACCTACGAGCAGTACTTC. Protein: CSVEVRTYEQYF.

The rearrangement joins TRBV30 to TRBJ2-7; D perhaps matches TRBD2 (6 bases). V shed 0 bases and J shed 2 bases, with 8 bases lying between them. The CDR3 runs to 13 residues. From germline, CDR1 is GTSNPN and CDR2 SVGIG (reference sequence). The CDR3: CAWSVGGPYEQYF. The CDR3 DNA follows: TGTGCCTGGAGTGTCGGGGGACCCTACGAGCAGTACTTC.

V gene TRBV11-2 combines with J gene TRBJ2-5; 11 bases are a match to TRBD2. Trimming cost V 4 bases and J 5 bases; bases outside gene matches: 6. Germline lookup yields CDR1 SGHAT and CDR2 FQNNGV. This CDR3 comprises 15 residues. CDR3 in amino acids: CASSSGTSGPETQYF. For the CDR3, the DNA is TGTGCCAGCAGCTCCGGGACTAGCGGTCCTGAGACCCAGTACTTC.

J is TRBJ2-1 and V is TRBV28; 13 bases fit TRBD2. After removal of 3 bases from V and 5 bases from J, the junction contained 4 bases not matched to a gene. In germline, CDR1 is MDHEN, CDR2 SYDVKM. The CDR3 loop spans 16 amino acids. CDR3 DNA: TGTGCCAGCAGTTTTCCGGGACTAGCGGGGAACAATGAGCAGTTCTTC. Translated, it gives CASSFPGLAGNNEQFF.

The V call is TRBV6-5, the J call TRBJ1-1, with TRBD1 matching over 7 bases. The CDR3 runs 15 residues. Germline values: CDR1 MNHEY, CDR2 SVGAGI. V lost 0 bases to trimming and J lost 4 bases; unmatched junction nucleotides: 5. Written as DNA, the CDR3 is TGTGCCAGCAGTTACTCGGAGGGGGCAAGCACTGAAGCTTTCTTT. Its translation: CASSYSEGASTEAFF.

The J gene is TRBJ2-7, the V gene TRBV18; 8 nucleotides align to TRBD1. CDR3 size: 16 residues. The J segment lost 0 bases and the V segment lost 6 bases, leaving 10 bases of the junction unmatched. In germline, CDR1 is KGHSH, CDR2 LQKENI. CDR3: CASSPRTGTLSYEQYF. The CDR3 DNA is TGTGCCAGCTCTCCGCGGACAGGGACTCTCTCCTACGAGCAGTACTTC.

V gene TRBV7-3 combines with J gene TRBJ2-1, with TRBD2 matching over 9 bases. Germline V lookup: CDR1 SGHTA, CDR2 FQGTGA. The CDR3 length is 15 residues. The V and J ends lost 3 bases and 0 bases, in that order; junction bases with no gene match: 0. CDR3 nucleotide sequence: TGTGCCAGCAGCTTTAGCGGGAGCTCCTACAATGAGCAGTTCTTC. Translating gives CASSFSGSSYNEQFF. The variable domain in full, completed from reference TRBV7-3 and TRBJ2-1, reads GAGVSQTPSNKVTEKGKYVELRCDPISGHTALYWYRQSLGQGPEFLIYFQGTGAADDSGLPNDRFFAVRPEGSVSTLKIQRTERGDSAVYLCASSFSGSSYNEQFFGPGTRLTVL.

The count of this clone is one. The V gene is TRBV10-2, the J gene TRBJ2-5, with 12 positions matching TRBD2. The CDR3 is 17 residues long. The junction had 15 bases not matched to a gene; V was cut back by 9 bases and J by 4 bases. Germline CDR1 and CDR2: WSHSY and SAAADI. In nucleotides, the CDR3 is TGCGCCAGTACTAAACAACCGGGACTAGCGGGTTTAGAGACCCAGTACTTC. This gives the protein CASTKQPGLAGLETQYF.

The chain uses TRBV9 and TRBJ2-5; no clear D gene. The CDR3 covers 14 residues. Looked up from germline, CDR1 is SGDLS and CDR2 is YYNGEE. V gave up 0 bases and J gave up 7 bases, with 13 bases separating them. This chain's CDR3 is CASSVAPGPGTQYF. DNA for the CDR3: TGTGCCAGCAGCGTAGCCCCAGGCCCTGGGACCCAGTACTTC.

The rearrangement joins TRBV7-2 to TRBJ2-1; TRBD1 might be the D (5 bases). The CDR3 is 15 residues long. From germline, CDR1 is SGHTA and CDR2 FQGNSA. The V and J ends lost 5 bases and 6 bases respectively, with 17 bases between them. CDR3 nucleotides: TGTGCCAGCAGCCGTAGGGGTCTAATGGCCAATGAGCAGTTCTTC. Protein product: CASSRRGLMANEQFF. The full variable domain, rest sourced from reference TRBV7-2 and TRBJ2-1, is GAGVSQSPSNKVTEKGKDVELRCDPISGHTALYWYRQSLGQGLEFLIYFQGNSAPDKSGLPSDRFSAERTGGSVSTLTIQRTQQEDSAVYLCASSRRGLMANEQFFGPGTRLTVL.

V is TRBV19 and J is TRBJ1-1; 8 nucleotides align to TRBD1. V shed 6 bases, J shed 5 bases, and the junction held 11 bases outside the gene matches. Germline loops: CDR1 LNHDA, CDR2 SQIVND (reference sequence). The CDR3 consists of 15 residues. The CDR3 coding sequence is TGTGCCAGTAGGACGACAGGGGATAGAGGGACTGAAGCTTTCTTT. This gives the protein CASRTTGDRGTEAFF.

The chain has TRBV1 and TRBJ2-1; TRBD2, as called in the table, went unchecked against the DNA. TRBV1 is deemed a pseudogene. There are 19 residues in the CDR3. CDR3 sequence reads: CTSSKANTARVRAYNEQFF. The CDR3 region has the DNA TGCACCAGCAGCAAGGCCAATACCGCCCGGGTTCGGGCCTACAATGAGCAGTTCTTC.

The rearrangement uses TRBV7-9 and TRBJ2-1; 11 bases line up with TRBD2. V dropped 5 bases and J dropped 7; count of bases not matched to a gene: 7. From germline, CDR1 is SEHNR and CDR2 FQNEAQ (reference sequence). CDR3 length: 15 residues. The DNA of the CDR3 is TGTGCCAGCAGCCTTAGCGGGGGGGCCGTGAATGAGCAGTTCTTC. Translated: CASSLSGGAVNEQFF.

The chain couples TRBV5-8 to TRBJ1-2, with 10 bases that match TRBD1. Germline V CDR1 and CDR2: SGHTS, YDEGEE. The J segment lost 6 bases and the V segment lost 2 bases, leaving 1 base of the junction unmatched. The CDR3 has 13 residues. The CDR3 spells CASSFGQGDGYTF. The CDR3 DNA reads TGTGCCAGCAGCTTTGGACAGGGGGATGGCTACACCTTC.

The rearrangement joins TRBV28 to TRBJ1-2; the D is unclear. Trimming removed 2 bases from V and 2 bases from J, with 6 bases in between. CDR3 length: 13 residues. Per the germline V gene, CDR1 is MDHEN and CDR2 is SYDVKM. This CDR3 is CASSLRQNYGYTF. CDR3 nucleotide sequence: TGTGCCAGCAGTTTACGCCAGAACTATGGCTACACCTTC.

The chain carries TRBV4-2 and TRBJ1-5; 10 nucleotides align to TRBD1. The CDR3 has 16 residues. CDR1 and CDR2 (germline): LGHNA, YNFKEQ. Trimming at V came to 4 bases and at J to 4 bases, leaving 7 bases not matched to a gene. The chain's CDR3 is CASSPGDRGANQPQHF. In nucleotides, the CDR3 is TGTGCCAGCAGCCCTGGGGACAGGGGAGCAAATCAGCCCCAGCATTTT.